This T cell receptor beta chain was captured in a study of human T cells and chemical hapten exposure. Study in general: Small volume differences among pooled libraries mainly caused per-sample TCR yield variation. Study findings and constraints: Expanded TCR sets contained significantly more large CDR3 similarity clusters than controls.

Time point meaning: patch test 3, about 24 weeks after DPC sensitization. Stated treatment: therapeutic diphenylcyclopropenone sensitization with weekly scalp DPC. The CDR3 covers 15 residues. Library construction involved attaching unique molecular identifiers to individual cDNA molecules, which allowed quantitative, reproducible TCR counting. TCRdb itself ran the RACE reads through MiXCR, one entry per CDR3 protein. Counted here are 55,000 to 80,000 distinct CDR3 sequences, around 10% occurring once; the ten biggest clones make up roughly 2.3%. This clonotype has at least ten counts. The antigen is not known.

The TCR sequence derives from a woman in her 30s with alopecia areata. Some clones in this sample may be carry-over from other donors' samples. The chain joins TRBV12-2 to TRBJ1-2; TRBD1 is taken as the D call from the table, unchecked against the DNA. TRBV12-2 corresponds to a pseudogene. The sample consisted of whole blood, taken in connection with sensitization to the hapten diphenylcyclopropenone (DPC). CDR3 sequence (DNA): TGTGCAAGTCGCTTAGCGGACTGCAGGGGAGGAGGCTACACCTTC. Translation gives CASRLADCRGGGYTF.